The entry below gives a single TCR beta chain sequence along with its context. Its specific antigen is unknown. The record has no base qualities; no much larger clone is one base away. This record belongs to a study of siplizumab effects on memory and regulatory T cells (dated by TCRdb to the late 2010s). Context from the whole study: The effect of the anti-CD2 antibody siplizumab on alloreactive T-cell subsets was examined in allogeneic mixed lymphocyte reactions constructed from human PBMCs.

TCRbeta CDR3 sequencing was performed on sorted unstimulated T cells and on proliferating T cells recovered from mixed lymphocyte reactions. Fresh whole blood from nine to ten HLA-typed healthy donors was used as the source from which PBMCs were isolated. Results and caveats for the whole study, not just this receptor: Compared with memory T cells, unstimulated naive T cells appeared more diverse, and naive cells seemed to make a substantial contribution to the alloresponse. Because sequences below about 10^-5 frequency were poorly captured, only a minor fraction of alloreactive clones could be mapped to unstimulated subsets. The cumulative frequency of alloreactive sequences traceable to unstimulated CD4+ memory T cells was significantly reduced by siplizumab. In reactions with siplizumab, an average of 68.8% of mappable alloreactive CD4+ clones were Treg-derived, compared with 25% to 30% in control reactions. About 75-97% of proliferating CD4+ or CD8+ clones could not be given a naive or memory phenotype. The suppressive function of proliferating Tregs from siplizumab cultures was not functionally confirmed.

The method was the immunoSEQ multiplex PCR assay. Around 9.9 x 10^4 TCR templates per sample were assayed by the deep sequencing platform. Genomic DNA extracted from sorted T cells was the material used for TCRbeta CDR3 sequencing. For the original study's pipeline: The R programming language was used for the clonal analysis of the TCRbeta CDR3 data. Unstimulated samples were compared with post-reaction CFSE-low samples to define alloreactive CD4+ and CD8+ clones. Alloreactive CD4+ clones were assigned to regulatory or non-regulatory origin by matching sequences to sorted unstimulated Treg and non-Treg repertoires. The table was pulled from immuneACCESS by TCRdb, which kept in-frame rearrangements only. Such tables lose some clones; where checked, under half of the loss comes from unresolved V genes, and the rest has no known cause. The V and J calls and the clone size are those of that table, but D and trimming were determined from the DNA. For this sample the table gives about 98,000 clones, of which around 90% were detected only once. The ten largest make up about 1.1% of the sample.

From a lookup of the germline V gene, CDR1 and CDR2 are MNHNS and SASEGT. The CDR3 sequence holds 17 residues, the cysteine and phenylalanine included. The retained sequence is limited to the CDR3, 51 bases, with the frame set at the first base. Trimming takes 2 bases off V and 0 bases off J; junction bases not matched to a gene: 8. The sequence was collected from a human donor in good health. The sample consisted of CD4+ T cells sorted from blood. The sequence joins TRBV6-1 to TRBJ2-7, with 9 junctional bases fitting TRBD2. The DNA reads TGTGCCAGCAGTGAATTTTGGGCTAGCGGGGCCTCCTACGAGCAGTACTTC. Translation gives CASSEFWASGASYEQYF.